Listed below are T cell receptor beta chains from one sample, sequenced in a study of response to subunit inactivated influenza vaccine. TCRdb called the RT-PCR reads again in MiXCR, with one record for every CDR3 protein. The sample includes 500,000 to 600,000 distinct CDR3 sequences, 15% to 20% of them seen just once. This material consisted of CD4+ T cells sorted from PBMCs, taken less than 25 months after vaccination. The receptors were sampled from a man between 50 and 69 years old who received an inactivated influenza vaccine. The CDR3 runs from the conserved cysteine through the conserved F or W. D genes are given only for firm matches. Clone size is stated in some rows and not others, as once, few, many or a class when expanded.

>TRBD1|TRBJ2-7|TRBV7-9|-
TGTGCCAGCAGCCCCGGACAGGCTGGGTACGAGCAGTACTTC
CASSPGQAGYEQYF
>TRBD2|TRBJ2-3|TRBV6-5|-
TGTGCCAGCAGTTTCGGGACTAGCGCCACAGATACGCAGTATTTT
CASSFGTSATDTQYF
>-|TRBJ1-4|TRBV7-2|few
TGTGCCAGCAGATTCACAGGGAGGCATGAAAAACTGTTTTTT
CASRFTGRHEKLFF
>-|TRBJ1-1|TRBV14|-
TGTGCCAGCAGCCACTTTTCCCGGGACACGGGAGGGTGGAGGGCTTTCTTT
CASSHFSRDTGGWRAFF
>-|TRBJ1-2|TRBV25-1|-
TGTGCCAGCAGTGAGAACCCTTCGGGACACCTCTATGGCTACACCTTC
CASSENPSGHLYGYTF
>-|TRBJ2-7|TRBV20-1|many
TGCAGTGCTAGGGATTCCAGCTCCTACGAGCAGTACTTC
CSARDSSSYEQYF
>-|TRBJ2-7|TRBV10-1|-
TGCGCCAGCAGTGAACGTACGGGGTCCCCCTCCTACGAGCAGTACTTC
CASSERTGSPSYEQYF
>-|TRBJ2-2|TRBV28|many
TGTGCCAGCAGTTTACGGGGGCAGAACACCGGGGAGCTGTTTTTT
CASSLRGQNTGELFF
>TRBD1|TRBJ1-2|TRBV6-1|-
TGTGCCAGCAGTGACAGGACAGGGTCTGGCTACACCTTC
CASSDRTGSGYTF
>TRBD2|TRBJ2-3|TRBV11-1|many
TGTGCCAGCAGCTTATTCGCTAGCGGGATCCTCACGACAGATACGCAGTATTTT
CASSLFASGILTTDTQYF
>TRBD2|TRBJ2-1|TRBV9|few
TGTGCCAGCAGCGTGGTTGGTAGCGGGAGCTACAATGAGCAGTTCTTC
CASSVVGSGSYNEQFF
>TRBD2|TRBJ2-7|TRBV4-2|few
TGTGCCAGCAGCCAAACCACTAGCGGGGATACCTACGAGCAGTACTTC
CASSQTTSGDTYEQYF
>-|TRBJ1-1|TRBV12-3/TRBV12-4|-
TGTGCCAGCAGATGGGCCAGTTACACTGAAGCTTTCTTT
CASRWASYTEAFF
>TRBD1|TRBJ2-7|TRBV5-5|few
TGTGCCAGCAGCTCCCGGGACAGGGATCCCTACGAGCAGTACTTC
CASSSRDRDPYEQYF
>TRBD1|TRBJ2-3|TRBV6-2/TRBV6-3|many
TGTGCCAGCAGTTACTTCCGACAGGGGCCTTCTAGCACAGATACGCAGTATTTT
CASSYFRQGPSSTDTQYF
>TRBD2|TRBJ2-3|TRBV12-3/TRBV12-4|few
TGTGCCAGCAGTTTCGTCGCGGGGGCAGATACGCAGTATTTT
CASSFVAGADTQYF
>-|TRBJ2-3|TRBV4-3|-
TGCGCCAGCAGCCAAGAGGTGGGGCGAGGAAGGTGGACAGATACGCAGTATTTT
CASSQEVGRGRWTDTQYF
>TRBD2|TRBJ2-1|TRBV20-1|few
TGCAGTGCTAGAGTGACTAGCGGGGGGGCGTTTGAGCAGTTCTTC
CSARVTSGGAFEQFF
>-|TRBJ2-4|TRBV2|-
TGTGCCAGCAGCGGAAGGGGCCGAGGAGGGTACTTC
CASSGRGRGGYF
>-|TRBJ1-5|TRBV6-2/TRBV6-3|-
TGTGCCAGACCTCCACAGTATAGCAATCAGCCCCAGCATTTT
CARPPQYSNQPQHF
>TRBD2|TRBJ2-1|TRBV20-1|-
TGCAGTGCTAGAGTGGGCCGCGGGACTAGCAACCATGAGCAGTTCTTC
CSARVGRGTSNHEQFF
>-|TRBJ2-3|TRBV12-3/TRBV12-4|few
TGTGCCAGCAGTTTATGGCAGGATACGCAGTATTTT
CASSLWQDTQYF
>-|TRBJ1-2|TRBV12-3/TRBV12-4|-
TGTGCCAGCAGTTTGTATCTCGGGCCGGGAGACTTC
CASSLYLGPGDF
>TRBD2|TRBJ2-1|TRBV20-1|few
TGCAGTGCTAGTCTTGGGACCAGCGGGGGGAATGAGCAGTTCTTC
CSASLGTSGGNEQFF
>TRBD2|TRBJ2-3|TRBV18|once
TGTGCCAGCTCACCTCTTCCCCTAGCGGGGGGCACAGATACGCAGTATTTT
CASSPLPLAGGTDTQYF
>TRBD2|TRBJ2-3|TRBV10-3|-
TGTGCCATCAACCACCTAGCGGGGGGGCTCGCAGATACGCAGTATTTT
CAINHLAGGLADTQYF
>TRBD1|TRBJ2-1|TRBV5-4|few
TGTGCCAGCTCAAAGGACAGGAATGAGCAGTTCTTC
CASSKDRNEQFF
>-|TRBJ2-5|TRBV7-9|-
TGTGCCAGCAGCTTAGTTAACCAAGAGACCCAGTACTTC
CASSLVNQETQYF
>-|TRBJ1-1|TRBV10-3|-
TGTGCCATCAAGGGTCCCTGGCAGGCTGAAGCTTTCTTT
CAIKGPWQAEAFF
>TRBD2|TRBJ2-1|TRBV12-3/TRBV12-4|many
TGTGCCAGCAGTTCTAGCGGGAAGTACAATGAGCAGTTCTTC
CASSSSGKYNEQFF
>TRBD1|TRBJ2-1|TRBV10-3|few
TGTGCCATCAGTGAGCGTGACAGGGTGTTCTTC
CAISERDRVFF
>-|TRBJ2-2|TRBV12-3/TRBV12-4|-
TGTGCCAGCAGATATCCCGGGGCTACCGGGGAGCTGTTTTTT
CASRYPGATGELFF
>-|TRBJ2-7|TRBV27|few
TGTGCCAGCAGTCCTGGGAACAGTCCCTACGAGCAGTACTTC
CASSPGNSPYEQYF
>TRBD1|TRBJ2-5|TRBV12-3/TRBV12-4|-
TGTGCCAGCTCCCGCCGGACAGGGTGGGAGACCCAGTACTTC
CASSRRTGWETQYF